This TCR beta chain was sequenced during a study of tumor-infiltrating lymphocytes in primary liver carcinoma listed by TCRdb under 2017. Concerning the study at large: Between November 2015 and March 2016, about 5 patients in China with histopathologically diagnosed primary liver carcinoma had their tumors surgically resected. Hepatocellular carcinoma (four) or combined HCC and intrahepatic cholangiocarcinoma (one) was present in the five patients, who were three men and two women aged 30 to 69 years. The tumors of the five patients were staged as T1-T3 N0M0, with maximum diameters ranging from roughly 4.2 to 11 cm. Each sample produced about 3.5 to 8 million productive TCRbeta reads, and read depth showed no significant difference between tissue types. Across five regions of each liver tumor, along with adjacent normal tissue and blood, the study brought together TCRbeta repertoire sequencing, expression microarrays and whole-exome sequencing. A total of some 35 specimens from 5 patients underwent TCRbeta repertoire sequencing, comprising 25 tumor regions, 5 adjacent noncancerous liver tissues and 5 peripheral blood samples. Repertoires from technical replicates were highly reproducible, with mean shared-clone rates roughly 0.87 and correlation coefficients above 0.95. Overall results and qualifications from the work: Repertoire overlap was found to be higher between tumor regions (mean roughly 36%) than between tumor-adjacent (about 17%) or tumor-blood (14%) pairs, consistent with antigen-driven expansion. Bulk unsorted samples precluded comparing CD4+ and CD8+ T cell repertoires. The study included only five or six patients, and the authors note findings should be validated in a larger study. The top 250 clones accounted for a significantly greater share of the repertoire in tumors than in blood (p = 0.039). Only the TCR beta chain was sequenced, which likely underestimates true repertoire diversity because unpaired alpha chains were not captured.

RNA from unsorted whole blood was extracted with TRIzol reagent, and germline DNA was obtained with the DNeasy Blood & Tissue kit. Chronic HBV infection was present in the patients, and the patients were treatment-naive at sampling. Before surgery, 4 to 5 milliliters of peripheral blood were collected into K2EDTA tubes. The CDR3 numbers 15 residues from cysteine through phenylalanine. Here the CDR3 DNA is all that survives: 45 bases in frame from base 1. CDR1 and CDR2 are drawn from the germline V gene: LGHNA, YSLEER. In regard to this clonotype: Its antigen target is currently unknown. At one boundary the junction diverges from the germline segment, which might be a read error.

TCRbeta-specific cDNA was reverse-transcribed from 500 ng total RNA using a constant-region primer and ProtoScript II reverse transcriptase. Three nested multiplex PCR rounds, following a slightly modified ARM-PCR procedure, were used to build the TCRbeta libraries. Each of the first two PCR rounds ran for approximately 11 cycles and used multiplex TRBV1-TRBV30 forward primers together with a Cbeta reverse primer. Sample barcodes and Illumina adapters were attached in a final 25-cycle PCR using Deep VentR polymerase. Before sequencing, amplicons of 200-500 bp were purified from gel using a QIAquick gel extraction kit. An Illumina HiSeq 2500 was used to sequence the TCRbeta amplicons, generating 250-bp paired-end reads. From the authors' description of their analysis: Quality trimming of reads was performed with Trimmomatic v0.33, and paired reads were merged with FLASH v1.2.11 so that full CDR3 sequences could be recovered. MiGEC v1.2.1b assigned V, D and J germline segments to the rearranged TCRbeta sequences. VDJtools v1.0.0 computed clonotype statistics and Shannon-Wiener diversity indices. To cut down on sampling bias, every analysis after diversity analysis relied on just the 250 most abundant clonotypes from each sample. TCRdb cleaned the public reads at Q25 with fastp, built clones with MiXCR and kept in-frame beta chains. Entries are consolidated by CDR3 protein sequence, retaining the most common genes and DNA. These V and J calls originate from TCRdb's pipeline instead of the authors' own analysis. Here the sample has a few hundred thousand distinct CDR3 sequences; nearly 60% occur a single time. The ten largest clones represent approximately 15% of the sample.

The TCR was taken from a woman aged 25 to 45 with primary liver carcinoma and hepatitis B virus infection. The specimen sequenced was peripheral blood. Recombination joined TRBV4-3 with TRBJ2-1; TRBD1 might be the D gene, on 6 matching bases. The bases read TGTGTAAGCAGCCAAGTGGTTGGGGGCCCCAATGAGCAGTTCTTC. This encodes CVSSQVVGGPNEQFF.